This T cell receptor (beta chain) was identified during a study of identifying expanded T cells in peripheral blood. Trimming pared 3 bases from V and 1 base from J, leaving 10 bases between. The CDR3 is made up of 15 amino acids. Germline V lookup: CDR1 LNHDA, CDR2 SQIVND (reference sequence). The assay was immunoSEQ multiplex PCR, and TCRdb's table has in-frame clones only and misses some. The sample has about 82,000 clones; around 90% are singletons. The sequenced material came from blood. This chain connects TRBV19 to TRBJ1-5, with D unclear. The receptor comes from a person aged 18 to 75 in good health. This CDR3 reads CASSIFSASNQPQHF. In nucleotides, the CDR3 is TGTGCCAGTAGTATCTTCAGTGCGAGCAATCAGCCCCAGCATTTT.